The 5 T cell receptor beta chains reported below all come from one sample, sequenced in a study of shared T cell receptors in the human thymus. Some clones are missing from TCRdb's copy, which holds only in-frame ones; the method was immunoSEQ multiplex PCR. The sample contains about 730,000 clones, 75% to 90% of which appear only once. These same data were also listed under a study on human thymus T cells.

The sequenced sample was thymocytes. Receptors were obtained from a girl under three years old with a congenital heart defect.

This clone occurred once. V gene TRBV14 combines with J gene TRBJ2-5; 11 bases line up with TRBD1. V trimming: 4 bases; J trimming: 6 bases; junction bases outside the gene matches: 4. The CDR3 consists of 14 residues. Germline V gene lookup returns CDR1 SGHDN and CDR2 FVKESK. The CDR3 here is CASSLRDRGKTQYF. CDR3 nucleotide sequence: TGTGCCAGCAGCCTCCGGGACAGGGGGAAGACCCAGTACTTC.

The V call is TRBV27, the J call TRBJ1-1; a possible D gene is TRBD1 (5 bases). V shed 7 bases and J shed 8 bases, with 14 bases lying between them. CDR1 and CDR2 (germline): MNHEY, SMNVEV (reference sequence). The CDR3 sequence is 12 residues long. CDR3 nucleotides: TGTGCCAGCATCGGGGGGATACTAGAAGCTTTCTTT. Translated, it gives CASIGGILEAFF.

The rearrangement joins TRBV29-1 to TRBJ2-1; D ambiguous. The CDR3 sequence is 13 residues long. V shed 4 bases and J shed 2 bases, with 9 bases lying between them. Germline lookup yields CDR1 SQVTM and CDR2 ANQGSEA. The DNA of the CDR3 is TGCAGCGTTGGGCAGGCGCCCTACAATGAGCAGTTCTTC. This translates into CSVGQAPYNEQFF.

This clone was counted a single time. The rearrangement links TRBV5-4 to TRBJ2-1; TRBD2 matches 10 bases. There are 16 residues in the CDR3. The V gene's germline CDR1 is SGHNT and CDR2 YYREEE (reference sequence). V shed 0 bases, J shed 3 bases, and the junction held 3 bases outside the gene matches. DNA for the CDR3: TGTGCCAGCAGCTTGGGAAGCGGGGGGGACTACAATGAGCAGTTCTTC. Its translation is CASSLGSGGDYNEQFF.

This clone was picked up a small number of times. This sequence joins TRBV7-2 and TRBJ2-2; TRBD2 matches 8 bases. The germline CDR1 and CDR2 sequences are SGHTA and FQGNSA. Trimming cost V 1 base and J 5 bases; bases outside gene matches: 9. The length of the CDR3 is 17 residues. The CDR3 loop is CASSLGTSQGATGELFF. CDR3 nucleotides: TGTGCCAGCAGCTTAGGGACTAGCCAAGGGGCAACCGGGGAGCTGTTTTTT.